Below are 21 T cell receptor beta chains sequenced from a single sample in a study of blood T cells in healthy people across ages. A second PCR, run for roughly 7 to 12 cycles, used a sample-barcoded 5' primer plus a J-beta primer mix. Each CDR3 protein gets one entry after TCRdb re-called the 5' RACE reads with MiXCR. The repertoire holds 650,000 to 1,000,000 distinct CDR3 sequences, with roughly 40% as singletons. Sequenced input: blood. The receptors originated from a young man in good health.

The rearrangement links TRBV12-3 or TRBV12-4 to TRBJ2-3; no definite D call. Trimming removed 6 bases at V and 11 bases at J, with 21 bases between. CDR3 length: 14 residues. CDR3 amino acids: CASSEQSRTDVQYF. For the CDR3, the DNA is TGTGCCAGCAGCGAACAGAGCCGAACAGATGTGCAGTATTTT.

Of note for this clonotype: The junction departs from germline at one end; a sequencing error may be responsible. The J gene is TRBJ1-5, the V gene TRBV20-1; D gene ambiguous. CDR1 is DFQATT and CDR2 is SNEGSKA in the germline V gene (reference sequence). CDR3 length: 13 amino acids. The CDR3 sequence is CSARDRSNQPRHF. CDR3 nucleotides: TGCAGTGCTAGAGATCGCAGCAATCAGCCCCGGCATTTT.

This chain joins TRBV27 and TRBJ1-5; D unclear. The CDR3 is made up of 15 amino acids. From germline, CDR1 is MNHEY and CDR2 SMNVEV (reference sequence). Trimming removed 0 bases from V and 3 bases from J, with 9 bases in between. Here the CDR3 DNA reads TGTGCCAGCAGTTTATCCCGCTATAACAATCAGCCCCAGCATTTT. This codes for CASSLSRYNNQPQHF.

This clonotype was counted between two and nine times. The genes are TRBV7-3 and TRBJ2-3; the D gene is possibly TRBD2 (7 bases). Between the trimmed V and J ends, which lost 3 bases and 4 bases, there was a span of 14 bases. From germline, CDR1 is SGHTA and CDR2 FQGTGA. This CDR3 is built from 15 residues. DNA of the CDR3: TGTGCCAGCAGCTTGGGGGGGGCCTACTCAGATACGCAGTATTTT. It codes for CASSLGGAYSDTQYF.

Only a few counts were recorded for this clonotype. The chain joins TRBV12-3 or TRBV12-4 to TRBJ1-2, with D perhaps matching TRBD1 (5 bases). The V and J ends lost 7 bases and 4 bases respectively, with 13 bases between them. The CDR3 extends over 13 amino acids. CDR3 in amino acids: CASTETVFYGYTF. The CDR3 region has the DNA TGTGCCAGCACCGAGACAGTATTCTATGGCTACACCTTC.

This clonotype was counted ten times or more. The chain combines TRBV20-1 with TRBJ2-1, with 8 nucleotides matching TRBD2. The CDR3 is 14 residues long. V trimming: 3 bases; J trimming: 8 bases; junction bases outside the gene matches: 9. Per the germline V gene, CDR1 is DFQATT and CDR2 is SNEGSKA (reference sequence). CDR3 amino acids: CSASGGAINYEQFF. As DNA, the CDR3 is TGCAGTGCTAGCGGGGGGGCCATCAATTATGAGCAGTTCTTC.

V and J are TRBV7-9 and TRBJ2-3; weak D call: TRBD1 (6 bases). The CDR3 runs to 14 residues. Germline V lookup: CDR1 SEHNR, CDR2 FQNEAQ (reference sequence). V dropped 5 bases and J dropped 2 bases, with 11 bases sitting between them. This CDR3 reads CASSVDSATDTQYF. CDR3 in DNA: TGTGCCAGCAGCGTGGACAGTGCCACAGATACGCAGTATTTT.

The gene calls are TRBV4-2 and TRBJ2-3; either TRBD1 or TRBD2 may supply D (5 bases each). The ends were cut back, 0 bases at V and 2 bases at J, with 9 bases in the middle. CDR1 is LGHNA, CDR2 YNFKEQ, per germline. The CDR3 runs 15 residues. The CDR3 nucleotides read TGTGCCAGCAGCCAAGATATCGGGGCCACAGATACGCAGTATTTT. Translating it yields CASSQDIGATDTQYF.

V and J are TRBV12-3 or TRBV12-4 and TRBJ1-6; weak D call: TRBD1 (6 bases). Trimming removed 4 bases from V and 10 bases from J, with 17 bases in between. This CDR3 is 15 amino acids long. The CDR3 region is CASSSRGGSQSPLHF. The CDR3 region has the DNA TGTGCCAGCAGTTCCAGGGGTGGTTCACAGTCACCCCTCCACTTT.

This clonotype was observed a few times. The chain uses TRBV25-1 and TRBJ1-5; a possible D gene is TRBD1 (6 bases). Germline CDR1 is MGHDK and CDR2 is SYGVNS. Trimming removed 8 bases from V and 1 base from J, with 12 bases in between. The CDR3 length is 14 residues. For the CDR3, the DNA is TGTGCCAGCCGACAGGCAGGAAGCAATCAGCCCCAGCATTTT. It is translated as CASRQAGSNQPQHF.

The chain links TRBV5-1 to TRBJ1-6; TRBD1 might be the D (5 bases). CDR3 length: 16 amino acids. Germline-derived CDR1 and CDR2 are SGHRS and YFSETQ. Trimming pared 6 bases from V and 8 bases from J, leaving 21 bases between. CDR3 nucleotide sequence: TGCGCCAGCAAGGTATCGAACTGGGGCCGGTATTCACCCCTCCACTTT. Encoded protein: CASKVSNWGRYSPLHF.

The chain links TRBV7-8 to TRBJ2-3; 13 nucleotides align to TRBD2. There are 17 residues in the CDR3. Unmatched junction bases numbered 7, after V lost 1 base and J lost 6 bases. Germline lookup yields CDR1 SGHVS and CDR2 FQNEAQ. The CDR3 sequence is CASSLDLRLAGGDTQYF. CDR3 coding DNA: TGTGCCAGCAGCTTAGATTTACGACTAGCGGGGGGCGATACGCAGTATTTT.

This clonotype occurred a few times. The chain links TRBV28 to TRBJ1-2; no clear D. Germline CDR1 is MDHEN and CDR2 is SYDVKM. Trimming removed 5 bases at V and 6 bases at J, with 22 bases between. The CDR3 has 16 amino acids. The CDR3 nucleotides read TGTGCCAGCAGTCCATCCCTCCGGCAGACCCGTGATGGCTACACCTTC. It encodes CASSPSLRQTRDGYTF.

This clonotype was observed a few times. The chain links TRBV6-5 to TRBJ2-1; 9 nucleotides agree with TRBD1. There are 15 residues in the CDR3. Germline assignment: CDR1 MNHEY and CDR2 SVGAGI. The V gene end was trimmed by 6 bases and the J gene end by 6 bases; junction bases not matched to a gene: 9. The CDR3 DNA reads TGTGCCAGCAGAACCGGGACAGGGTTGACCAATGAGCAGTTCTTC. It yields the protein CASRTGTGLTNEQFF.

In this sample, this clonotype turned up many times. This CDR3 is CSARPPGGPSTDTQYF. CDR3 sequence (DNA): TGCAGTGCTAGACCCCCGGGGGGGCCTTCCACAGATACGCAGTATTTT. The chain is built from TRBV20-1 and TRBJ2-3, with 8 bases fitting TRBD2. CDR1 and CDR2 (germline): DFQATT, SNEGSKA (reference sequence). This CDR3 is 16 amino acids long. V lost 2 bases, J lost 2 bases, and 9 bases stayed unmatched.

The table lists this clonotype with a few counts. The J gene is TRBJ2-3, the V gene TRBV3-1; D gene unclear. Germline V gene lookup returns CDR1 LGHDT and CDR2 YNNKEL (reference sequence). Deletions cut 2 bases from V and 6 bases from J, with 9 bases between. The CDR3 totals 13 residues. The CDR3 coding sequence is TGTGCCAGCAGCCAAAGCCCCGAGGATACGCAGTATTTT. The encoded protein is CASSQSPEDTQYF.

The chain combines TRBV6-6 with TRBJ1-5; 7 bases agree with TRBD1. Germline assignment: CDR1 MNHNY and CDR2 SVGAGI (reference sequence). With 0 bases clipped from V and 4 bases from J, the junction kept 3 bases outside the gene matches. The CDR3 spans 15 residues. CDR3 region: CASSYSGTENQPQHF. The CDR3 coding sequence is TGTGCCAGCAGTTACTCCGGGACAGAGAATCAGCCCCAGCATTTT.

The J gene is TRBJ1-1, the V gene TRBV7-8, with D uncertain. There are 14 residues in the CDR3. The V end was cut by 2 bases, the J end by 1 base, with 8 bases between. The germline CDR1 and CDR2 sequences are SGHVS and FQNEAQ. As DNA, the CDR3 is TGTGCCAGCAGCTTATACGAGCGGAACACTGAAGCTTTCTTT. Translated, it gives CASSLYERNTEAFF.

This chain connects TRBV28 to TRBJ2-4; 10 bases line up with TRBD2. CDR3 length equals 16 residues. J was trimmed by 0 bases and V by 5 bases; bases with no gene match: 4. Germline V lookup: CDR1 MDHEN, CDR2 SYDVKM. The CDR3 coding sequence is TGTGCCAGCAGTCCCCGGACTAGCGGAGCCAAAAACATTCAGTACTTC. Translated, it gives CASSPRTSGAKNIQYF.

In the case of this clonotype: At one end, the junction sequence differs from germline, possibly due to a read error. The chain links TRBV6-5 to TRBJ2-5; 8 nucleotides match TRBD2. The J call may be mistaken, given a closer DNA end match to TRBJ2-7. Germline CDR1 MNHEY, CDR2 SVGAGI. This CDR3 region has 14 residues. CDR3 sequence reads: CANSYSSGGDEQYF. DNA of the CDR3: TGTGCCAACAGTTACTCAAGCGGGGGAGACGAGCAGTACTTC.

As to this clonotype: A read error may explain this, as a much larger clone is one base away. The chain recombines TRBV12-3 or TRBV12-4 with TRBJ2-1; 7 positions agree with TRBD1. The CDR3 extends over 14 amino acids. The CDR3 nucleotides read TGTGCCAGCAGTATAGCCGGGACAGTCTTTCACCAGTTCTTC. It is translated as CASSIAGTVFHQFF.